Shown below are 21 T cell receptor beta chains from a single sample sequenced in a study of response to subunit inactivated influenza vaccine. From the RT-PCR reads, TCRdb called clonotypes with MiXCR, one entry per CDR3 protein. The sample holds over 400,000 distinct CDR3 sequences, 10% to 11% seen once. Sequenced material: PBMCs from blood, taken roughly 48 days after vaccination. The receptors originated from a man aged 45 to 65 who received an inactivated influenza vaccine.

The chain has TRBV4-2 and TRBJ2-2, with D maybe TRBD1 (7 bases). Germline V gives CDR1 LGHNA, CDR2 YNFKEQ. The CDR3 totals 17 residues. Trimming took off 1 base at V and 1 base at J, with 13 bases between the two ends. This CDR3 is CASSQVGGGMNTGELFF. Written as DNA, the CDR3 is TGTGCCAGCAGCCAAGTAGGAGGGGGCATGAACACCGGGGAGCTGTTTTTT.

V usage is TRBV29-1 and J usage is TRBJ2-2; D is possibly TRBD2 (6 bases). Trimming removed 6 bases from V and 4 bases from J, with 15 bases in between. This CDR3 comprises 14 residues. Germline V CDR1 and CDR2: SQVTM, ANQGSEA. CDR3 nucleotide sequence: TGCAGCGTACGTGGGAGGTCTGGCACCGGGGAGCTGTTTTTT. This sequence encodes CSVRGRSGTGELFF.

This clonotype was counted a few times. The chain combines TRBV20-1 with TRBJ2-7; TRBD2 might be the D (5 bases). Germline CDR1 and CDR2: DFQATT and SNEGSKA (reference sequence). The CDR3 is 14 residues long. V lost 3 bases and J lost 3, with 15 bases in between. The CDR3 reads CSASQSLGVYEQYF. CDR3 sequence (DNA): TGCAGTGCTAGCCAGAGCTTGGGAGTCTACGAGCAGTACTTC.

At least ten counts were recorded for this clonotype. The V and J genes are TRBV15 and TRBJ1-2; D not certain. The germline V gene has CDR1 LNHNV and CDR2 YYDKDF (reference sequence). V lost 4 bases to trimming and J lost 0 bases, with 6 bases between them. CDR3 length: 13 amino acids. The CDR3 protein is CATSIQTNYGYTF. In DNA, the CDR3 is TGTGCCACCAGCATCCAGACTAACTATGGCTACACCTTC.

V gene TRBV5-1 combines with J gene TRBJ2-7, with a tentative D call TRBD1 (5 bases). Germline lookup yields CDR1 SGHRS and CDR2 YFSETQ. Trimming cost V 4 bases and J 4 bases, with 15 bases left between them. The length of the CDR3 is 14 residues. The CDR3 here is CASSPHRQPYEQYF. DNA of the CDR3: TGCGCCAGCAGCCCCCACCGACAGCCATACGAGCAGTACTTC.

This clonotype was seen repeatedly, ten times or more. The CDR3 DNA is TGTGCCAGCAGTAGACAGGGGGCGTTATTCTCTGGGGCCAACGTCCTGACTTTC. It specifies CASSRQGALFSGANVLTF. The J gene is TRBJ2-6, the V gene TRBV27; 10 bases map to TRBD1. The ends lost 5 bases at V and 0 bases at J; junction bases unmatched: 7. The length of the CDR3 is 18 residues. The germline gives CDR1 MNHEY, CDR2 SMNVEV (reference sequence).

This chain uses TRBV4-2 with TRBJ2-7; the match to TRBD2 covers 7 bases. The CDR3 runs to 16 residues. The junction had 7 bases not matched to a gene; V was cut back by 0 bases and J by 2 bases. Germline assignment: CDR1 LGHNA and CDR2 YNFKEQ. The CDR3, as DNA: TGTGCCAGCAGCCAAGAATCTAGCGGAGTTACCTACGAGCAGTACTTC. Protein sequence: CASSQESSGVTYEQYF.

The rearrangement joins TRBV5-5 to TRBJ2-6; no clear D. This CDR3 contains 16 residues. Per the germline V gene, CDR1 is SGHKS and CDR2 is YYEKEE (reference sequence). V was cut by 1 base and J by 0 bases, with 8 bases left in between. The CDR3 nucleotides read TGTGCCAGCAGCTTGCGGCAGCGCTCTGGGGCCAACGTCCTGACTTTC. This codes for CASSLRQRSGANVLTF.

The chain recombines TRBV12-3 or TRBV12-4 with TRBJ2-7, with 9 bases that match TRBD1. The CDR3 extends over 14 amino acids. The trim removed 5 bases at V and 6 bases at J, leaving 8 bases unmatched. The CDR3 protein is CASSPGTGPSEQYF. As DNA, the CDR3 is TGTGCCAGCAGTCCCGGGACAGGGCCAAGCGAGCAGTACTTC.

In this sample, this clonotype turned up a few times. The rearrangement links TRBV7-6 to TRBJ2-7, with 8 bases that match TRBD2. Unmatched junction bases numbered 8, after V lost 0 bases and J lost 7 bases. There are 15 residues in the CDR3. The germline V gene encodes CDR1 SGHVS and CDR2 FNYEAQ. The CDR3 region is CASSLATGGGGEQYF. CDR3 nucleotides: TGTGCCAGCAGCTTAGCAACGGGAGGGGGAGGAGAGCAGTACTTC.

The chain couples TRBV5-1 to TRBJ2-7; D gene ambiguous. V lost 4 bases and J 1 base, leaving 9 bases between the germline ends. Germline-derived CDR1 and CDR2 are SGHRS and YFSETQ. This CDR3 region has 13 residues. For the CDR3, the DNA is TGCGCCAGCAGCGAGACTGCATCCTACGAGCAGTACTTC. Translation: CASSETASYEQYF.

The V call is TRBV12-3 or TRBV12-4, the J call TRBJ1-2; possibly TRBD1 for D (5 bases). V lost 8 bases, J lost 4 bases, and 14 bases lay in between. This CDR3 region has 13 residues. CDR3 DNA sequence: TGTGCCAGCGTTTGGATGAGGGGCTATGGCTACACCTTC. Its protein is CASVWMRGYGYTF.

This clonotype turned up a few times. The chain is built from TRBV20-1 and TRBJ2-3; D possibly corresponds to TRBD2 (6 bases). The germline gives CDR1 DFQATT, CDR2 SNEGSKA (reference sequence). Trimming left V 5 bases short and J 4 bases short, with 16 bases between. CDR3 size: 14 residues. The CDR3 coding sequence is TGCAGTGCTGCCCCCGGGAGCCGCGCAGATACGCAGTATTTT. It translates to CSAAPGSRADTQYF.

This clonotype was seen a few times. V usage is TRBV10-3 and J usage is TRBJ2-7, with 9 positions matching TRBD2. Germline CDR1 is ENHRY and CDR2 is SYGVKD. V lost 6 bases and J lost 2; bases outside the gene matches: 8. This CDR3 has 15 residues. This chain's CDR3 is CAIRGGLAPTYEQYF. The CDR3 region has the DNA TGTGCCATCAGGGGGGGACTAGCCCCAACCTACGAGCAGTACTTC.

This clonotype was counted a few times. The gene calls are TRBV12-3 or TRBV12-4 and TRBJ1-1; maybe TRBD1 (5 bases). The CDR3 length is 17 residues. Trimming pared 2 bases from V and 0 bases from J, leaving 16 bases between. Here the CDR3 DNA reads TGTGCCAGCAGTTTATGGGGGGGAGCCGGGATGAACACTGAAGCTTTCTTT. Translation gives CASSLWGGAGMNTEAFF.

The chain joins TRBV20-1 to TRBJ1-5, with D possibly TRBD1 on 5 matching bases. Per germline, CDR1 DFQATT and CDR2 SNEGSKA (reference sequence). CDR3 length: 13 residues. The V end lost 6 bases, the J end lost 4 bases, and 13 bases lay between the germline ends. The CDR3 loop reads CSAGGTANQPQHF. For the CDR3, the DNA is TGCAGTGCGGGAGGGACGGCAAATCAGCCCCAGCATTTT.

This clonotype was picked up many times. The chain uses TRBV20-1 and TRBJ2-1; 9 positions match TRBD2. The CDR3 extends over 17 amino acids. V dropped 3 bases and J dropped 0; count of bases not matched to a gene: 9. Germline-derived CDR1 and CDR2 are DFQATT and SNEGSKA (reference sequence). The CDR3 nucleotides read TGCAGTGCTAGGGACCTACCGGGACTAGCCTCCTACAATGAGCAGTTCTTC. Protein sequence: CSARDLPGLASYNEQFF.

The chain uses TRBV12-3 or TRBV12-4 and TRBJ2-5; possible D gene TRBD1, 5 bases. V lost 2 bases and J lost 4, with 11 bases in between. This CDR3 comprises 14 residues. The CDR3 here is CASSLLDSTETQYF. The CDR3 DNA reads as TGTGCCAGCAGTTTATTAGACAGCACAGAGACCCAGTACTTC.

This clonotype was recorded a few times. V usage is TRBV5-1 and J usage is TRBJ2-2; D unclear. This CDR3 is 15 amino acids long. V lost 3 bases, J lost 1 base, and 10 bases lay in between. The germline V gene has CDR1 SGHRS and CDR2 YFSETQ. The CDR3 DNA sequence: TGCGCCAGCAGCTCATTGTGGGGGAACACCGGGGAGCTGTTTTTT. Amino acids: CASSSLWGNTGELFF.

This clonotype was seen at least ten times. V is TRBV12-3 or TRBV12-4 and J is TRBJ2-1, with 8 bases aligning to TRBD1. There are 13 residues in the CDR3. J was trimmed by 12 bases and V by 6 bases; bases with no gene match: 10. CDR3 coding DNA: TGTGCCAGCAGCCGAAACCAGGGGGCGGGGCAGTTCTTC. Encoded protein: CASSRNQGAGQFF.

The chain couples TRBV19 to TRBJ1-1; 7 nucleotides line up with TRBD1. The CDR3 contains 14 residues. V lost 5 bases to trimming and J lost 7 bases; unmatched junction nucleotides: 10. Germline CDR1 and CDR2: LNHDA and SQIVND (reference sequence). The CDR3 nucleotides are TGTGCCAGTAGTGTGTACAGGGGAGTCGGTGAAGCTTTCTTT. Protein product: CASSVYRGVGEAFF.